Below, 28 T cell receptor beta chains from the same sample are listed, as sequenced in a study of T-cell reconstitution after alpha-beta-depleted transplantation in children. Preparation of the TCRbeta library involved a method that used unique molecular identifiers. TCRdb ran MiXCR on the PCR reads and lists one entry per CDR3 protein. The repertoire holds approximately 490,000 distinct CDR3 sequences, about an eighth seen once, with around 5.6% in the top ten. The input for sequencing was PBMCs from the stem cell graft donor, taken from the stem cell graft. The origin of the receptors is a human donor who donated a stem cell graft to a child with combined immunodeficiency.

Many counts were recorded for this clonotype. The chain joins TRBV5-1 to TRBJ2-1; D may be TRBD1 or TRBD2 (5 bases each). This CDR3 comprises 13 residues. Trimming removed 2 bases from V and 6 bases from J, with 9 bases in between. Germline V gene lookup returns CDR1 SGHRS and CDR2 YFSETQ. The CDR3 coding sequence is TGCGCCAGCAGCTTTGGGGACCTCAATGAGCAGTTCTTC. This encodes CASSFGDLNEQFF.

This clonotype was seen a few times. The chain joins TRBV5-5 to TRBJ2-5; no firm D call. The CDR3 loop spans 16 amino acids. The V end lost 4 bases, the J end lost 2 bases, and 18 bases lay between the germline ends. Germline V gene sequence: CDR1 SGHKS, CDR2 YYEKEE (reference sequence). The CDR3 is CASSLNRARPQETQYF. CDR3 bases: TGTGCCAGCAGCCTGAATCGGGCTAGACCACAAGAGACCCAGTACTTC.

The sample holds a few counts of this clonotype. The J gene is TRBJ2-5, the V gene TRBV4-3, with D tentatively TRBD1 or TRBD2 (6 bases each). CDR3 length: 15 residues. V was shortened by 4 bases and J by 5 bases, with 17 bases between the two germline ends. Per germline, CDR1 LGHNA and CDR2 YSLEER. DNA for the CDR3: TGCGCCAGCAGCCCCCCCGGGGGCGGTAAGGAGACCCAGTACTTC. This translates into CASSPPGGGKETQYF.

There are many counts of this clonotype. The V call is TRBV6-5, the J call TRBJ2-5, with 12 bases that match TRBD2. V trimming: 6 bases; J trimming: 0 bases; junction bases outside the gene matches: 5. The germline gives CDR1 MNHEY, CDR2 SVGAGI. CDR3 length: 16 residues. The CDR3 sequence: CASRRLAGGNQETQYF. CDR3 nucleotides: TGTGCCAGCAGACGGCTAGCGGGAGGGAACCAAGAGACCCAGTACTTC.

The CDR3 DNA follows: TGTGCCAGCTCACAACGGGACAGGGTGAACACTGAAGCTTTCTTT. Encoded protein: CASSQRDRVNTEAFF. The chain has TRBV18 and TRBJ1-1; the match to TRBD1 covers 9 bases. V shed 4 bases and J 0 bases; nucleotides not matched to a gene: 3. Per germline, CDR1 KGHSH and CDR2 LQKENI. This CDR3 has 15 residues.

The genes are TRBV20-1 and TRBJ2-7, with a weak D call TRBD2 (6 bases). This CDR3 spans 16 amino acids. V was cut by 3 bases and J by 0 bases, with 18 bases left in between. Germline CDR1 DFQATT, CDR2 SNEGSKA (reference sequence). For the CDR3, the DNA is TGCAGTGCTAGCGAGCTTGGCGGGACTTACTCCTACGAGCAGTACTTC. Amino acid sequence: CSASELGGTYSYEQYF.

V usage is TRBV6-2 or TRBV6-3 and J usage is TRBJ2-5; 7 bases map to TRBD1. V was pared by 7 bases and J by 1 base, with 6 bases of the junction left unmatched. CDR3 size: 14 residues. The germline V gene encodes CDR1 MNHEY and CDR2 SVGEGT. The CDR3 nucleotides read TGTGCCAGCACCTACCGGGACAGCCAAGAGACCCAGTACTTC. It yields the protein CASTYRDSQETQYF.

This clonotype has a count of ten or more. DNA of the CDR3: TGTGCCAGGAGTGCCGGTTCAACCCAGTACTTC. Protein product: CARSAGSTQYF. The rearrangement joins TRBV7-9 to TRBJ2-5, with D unresolved. The V gene lost 9 bases and the J gene lost 8 bases, with 13 bases spanning the gap. Germline V CDR1 and CDR2: SEHNR, FQNEAQ (reference sequence). This CDR3 spans 11 amino acids. Variable domain in full (rest from reference TRBV7-9 and TRBJ2-5): DTGVSQNPRHKITKRGQNVTFRCDPISEHNRLYWYRQTLGQGPEFLTYFQNEAQLEKSRLLSDRFSAERPKGSFSTLEIQRTEQGDSAMYLCARSAGSTQYFGPGTRLLVL.

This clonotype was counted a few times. CDR3 sequence: CASSPVGQGIYEQYF. The CDR3 nucleotides read TGTGCCAGCTCACCAGTGGGACAGGGGATCTACGAGCAGTACTTC. The gene calls are TRBV18 and TRBJ2-7; 10 nucleotides agree with TRBD1. Germline lookup yields CDR1 KGHSH and CDR2 LQKENI. The CDR3 length is 15 residues. V gave up 2 bases and J gave up 3 bases; unmatched junction bases: 4.

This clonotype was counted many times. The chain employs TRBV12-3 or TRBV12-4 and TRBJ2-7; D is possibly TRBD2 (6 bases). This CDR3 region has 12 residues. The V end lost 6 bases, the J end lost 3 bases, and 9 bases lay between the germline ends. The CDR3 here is CASRRGDYEQYF. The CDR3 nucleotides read TGTGCCAGCAGGCGCGGGGACTACGAGCAGTACTTC.

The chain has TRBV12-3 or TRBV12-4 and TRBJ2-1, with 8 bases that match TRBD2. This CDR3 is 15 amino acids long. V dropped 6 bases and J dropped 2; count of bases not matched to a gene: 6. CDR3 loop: CASRGSGSPYNEQFF. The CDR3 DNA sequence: TGTGCCAGCAGGGGGAGCGGGAGTCCCTACAATGAGCAGTTCTTC.

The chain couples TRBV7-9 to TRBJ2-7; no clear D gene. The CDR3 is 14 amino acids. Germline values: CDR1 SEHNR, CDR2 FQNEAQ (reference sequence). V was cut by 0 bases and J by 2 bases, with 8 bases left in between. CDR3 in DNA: TGTGCCAGCAGCTTAGCCCCGGCGACCTACGAGCAGTACTTC. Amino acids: CASSLAPATYEQYF.

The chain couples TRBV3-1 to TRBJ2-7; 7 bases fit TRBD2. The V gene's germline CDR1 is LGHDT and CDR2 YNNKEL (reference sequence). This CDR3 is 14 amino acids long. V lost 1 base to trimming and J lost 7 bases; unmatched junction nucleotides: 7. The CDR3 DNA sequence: TGTGCCAGCAGCCAAGCTGGCGGGAGATGGGAGCAGTACTTC. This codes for CASSQAGGRWEQYF.

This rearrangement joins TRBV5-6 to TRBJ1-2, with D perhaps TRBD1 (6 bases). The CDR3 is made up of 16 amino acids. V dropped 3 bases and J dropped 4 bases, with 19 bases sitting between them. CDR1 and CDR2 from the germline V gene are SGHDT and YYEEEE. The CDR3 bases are TGTGCCAGCAGCTCTCTCCGATGGAGGGGGGCCTATGGCTACACCTTC. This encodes CASSSLRWRGAYGYTF. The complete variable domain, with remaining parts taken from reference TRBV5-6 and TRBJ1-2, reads DAGVTQSPTHLIKTRGQQVTLRCSPKSGHDTVSWYQQALGQGPQFIFQYYEEEERQRGNFPDRFSGHQFPNYSSELNVNALLLGDSALYLCASSSLRWRGAYGYTFGSGTRLTVV.

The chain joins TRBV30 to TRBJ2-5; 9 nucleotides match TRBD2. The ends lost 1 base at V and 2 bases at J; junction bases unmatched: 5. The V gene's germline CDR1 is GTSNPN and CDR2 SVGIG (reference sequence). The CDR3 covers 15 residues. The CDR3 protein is CAWSARREGQETQYF. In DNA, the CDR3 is TGTGCCTGGAGTGCCAGGCGGGAGGGGCAAGAGACCCAGTACTTC.

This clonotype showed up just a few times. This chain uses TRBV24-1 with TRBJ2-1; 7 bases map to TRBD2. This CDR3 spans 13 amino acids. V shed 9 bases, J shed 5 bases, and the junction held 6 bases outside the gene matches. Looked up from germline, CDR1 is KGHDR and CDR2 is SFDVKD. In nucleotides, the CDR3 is TGTGCCACCCAACTAGCGCGGAACAATGAGCAGTTCTTC. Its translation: CATQLARNNEQFF.

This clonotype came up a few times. The CDR3 sequence: CAISDRDRVYEQYF. CDR3 DNA sequence: TGTGCCATCAGTGACCGGGACAGGGTCTACGAGCAGTACTTC. The chain employs TRBV10-3 and TRBJ2-7, with TRBD1 identical over 9 bases. The CDR3 has 14 residues. Trimming at V came to 3 bases and at J to 3 bases, leaving 3 bases not matched to a gene. Per germline, CDR1 ENHRY and CDR2 SYGVKD.

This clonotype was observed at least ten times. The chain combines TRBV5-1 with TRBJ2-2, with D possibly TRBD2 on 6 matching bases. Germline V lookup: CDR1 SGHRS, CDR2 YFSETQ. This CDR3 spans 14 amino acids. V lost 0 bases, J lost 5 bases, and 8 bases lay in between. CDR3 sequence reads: CASSLVGGTGELFF. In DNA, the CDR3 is TGCGCCAGCAGCTTGGTCGGAGGGACCGGGGAGCTGTTTTTT.

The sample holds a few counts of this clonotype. Here the CDR3 DNA reads TGTGCCATCAGGGAACCTCGGGATCCAGATACGCAGTATTTT. It codes for CAIREPRDPDTQYF. The rearrangement uses TRBV10-3 and TRBJ2-3; maybe TRBD2 (5 bases). The V and J ends lost 6 bases and 4 bases respectively, with 14 bases between them. This CDR3 comprises 14 residues. Per germline, CDR1 ENHRY and CDR2 SYGVKD.

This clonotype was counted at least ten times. The CDR3, as DNA: TGTGCCAGCTGGGCAGGAGACCCAACTAATGAAAAACTGTTTTTT. Translation gives CASWAGDPTNEKLFF. This sequence joins TRBV12-3 or TRBV12-4 and TRBJ1-4; D uncertain. The CDR3 has 15 residues. V dropped 8 bases and J dropped 0 bases, with 13 bases sitting between them.

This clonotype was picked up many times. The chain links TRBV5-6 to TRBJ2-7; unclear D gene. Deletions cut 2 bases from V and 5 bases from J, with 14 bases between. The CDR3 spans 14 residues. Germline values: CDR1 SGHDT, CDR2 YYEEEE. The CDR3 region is CASSFLPNFDEQYF. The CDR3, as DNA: TGTGCCAGCAGCTTTCTGCCAAACTTCGACGAGCAGTACTTC.

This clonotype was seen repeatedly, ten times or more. For the CDR3, the DNA is TGTGCCACCAGCATTGAAGGGGCGGCAGATACGCAGTATTTT. It is translated as CATSIEGAADTQYF. The chain has TRBV15 and TRBJ2-3, with a tentative D call TRBD1 (5 bases). The ends were cut back, 4 bases at V and 4 bases at J, with 12 bases in the middle. Germline lookup yields CDR1 LNHNV and CDR2 YYDKDF (reference sequence). CDR3 length: 14 amino acids.

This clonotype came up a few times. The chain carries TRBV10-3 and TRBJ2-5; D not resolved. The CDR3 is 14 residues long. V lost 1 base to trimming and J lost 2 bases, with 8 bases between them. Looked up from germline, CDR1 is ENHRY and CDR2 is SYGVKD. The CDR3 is CAISELAIQETQYF. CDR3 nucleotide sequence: TGTGCCATCAGTGAGTTGGCTATTCAAGAGACCCAGTACTTC.

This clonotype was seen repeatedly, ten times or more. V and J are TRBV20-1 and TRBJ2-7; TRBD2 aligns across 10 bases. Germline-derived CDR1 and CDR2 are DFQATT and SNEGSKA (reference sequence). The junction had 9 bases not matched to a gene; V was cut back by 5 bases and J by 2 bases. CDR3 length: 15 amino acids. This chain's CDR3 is CSAAGSGGSPYEQYF. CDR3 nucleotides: TGCAGTGCTGCAGGTAGCGGGGGGTCACCCTACGAGCAGTACTTC.

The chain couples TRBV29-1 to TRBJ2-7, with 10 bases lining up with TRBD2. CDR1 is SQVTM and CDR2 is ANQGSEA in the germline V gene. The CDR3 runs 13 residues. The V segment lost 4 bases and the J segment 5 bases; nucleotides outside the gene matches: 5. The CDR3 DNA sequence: TGCAGCGTTGGAGGCCTAGCGGGGGACGAGCAGTACTTC. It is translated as CSVGGLAGDEQYF.

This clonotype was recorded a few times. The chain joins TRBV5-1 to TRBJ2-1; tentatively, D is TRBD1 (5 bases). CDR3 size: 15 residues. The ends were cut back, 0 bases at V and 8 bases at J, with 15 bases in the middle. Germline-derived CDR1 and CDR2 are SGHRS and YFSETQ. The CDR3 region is CASSLEGYRSDEQFF. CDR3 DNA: TGCGCCAGCAGCTTGGAGGGCTACAGGTCCGATGAGCAGTTCTTC.

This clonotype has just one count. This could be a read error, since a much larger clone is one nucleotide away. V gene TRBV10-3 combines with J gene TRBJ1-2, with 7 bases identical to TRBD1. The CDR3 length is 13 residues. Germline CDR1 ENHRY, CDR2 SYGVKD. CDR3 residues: CAIRETTGLGCTF. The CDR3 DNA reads TGTGCCATCAGAGAAACGACAGGGCTTGGCTGCACCTTC.

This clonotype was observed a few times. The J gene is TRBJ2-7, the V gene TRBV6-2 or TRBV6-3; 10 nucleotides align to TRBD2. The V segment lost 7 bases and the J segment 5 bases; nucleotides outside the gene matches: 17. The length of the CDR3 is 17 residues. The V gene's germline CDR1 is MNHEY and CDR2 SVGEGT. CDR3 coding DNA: TGTGCCAGCACCTACCGGCTACTAGCGGGGCCTGGCCACGAGCAGTACTTC. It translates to CASTYRLLAGPGHEQYF.